This T cell receptor (beta chain) is drawn from a study of blood T cells in healthy people across ages. The germline gives CDR1 KGHSH, CDR2 LQKENI. This CDR3 has 16 residues. V trimming: 4 bases; J trimming: 5 bases; junction bases outside the gene matches: 9. This clonotype was detected a few times. Antigen: not known. Primers used in a second PCR of about 7 to 11 cycles were a sample-barcoded 5' primer and a J-beta primer mix. TCRdb fed the 5' RACE reads into MiXCR, producing one record per CDR3 protein. The repertoire has under 800,000 distinct CDR3 sequences, more than 20% of them found once; the top ten carry roughly 3.6%. Study-level findings and limits: Diversity figures derived from one million T cells were judged to underestimate the true value. Fewer expanded clones and more diversity marked long-lived versus aged donors. A roughly linear fall in TCR beta diversity per million T cells was seen with increasing age. It was found that TCR beta diversity correlated strongly with the percentage of naive T cells.

The genes are TRBV18 and TRBJ1-4, with 8 bases fitting TRBD1. The specimen sequenced was blood. This receptor was taken from a man aged 65 to 85 in good health. The chain's CDR3 is CASSLTANRGNEKLFF. CDR3 coding DNA: TGTGCCAGCTCACTCACCGCGAACAGGGGGAATGAAAAACTGTTTTTT.